Sequencing of this T cell receptor (beta chain) was carried out in a study of T cell responses to AZD1222 COVID-19 vaccine. Points from the study as a whole: White British ancestry dominated among donors, who included more females, and clonal diversity was possibly underestimated. Following two doses of AZD1222, Spike-specific TCR breadth and depth rose. Every sample of the repertoires postdated the peak T cell response.

As concerns this clone: Its antigen is as yet unknown.

The protocol was immunoSEQ multiplex PCR, while the TCRdb copy is restricted to in-frame clones and leaves out a portion. The sample comprises about 88,000 clones, 85% to 90% of which are singletons, and approximately 5.2% rests with the top ten. The sequences come from peripheral blood, collected 28 days after the second AZD1222 dose. The receptor comes from an adult who received the AZD1222 COVID-19 vaccine.

CDR3 sequence reads: CASRSRDTYSNQPQHF. For the CDR3, the DNA is TGTGCCAGTAGGAGTCGGGACACCTATAGCAATCAGCCCCAGCATTTT. This chain links TRBV19 with TRBJ1-5; TRBD1 is a possible D gene (6 bases). CDR1 LNHDA and CDR2 SQIVND come from the germline V gene (reference sequence). The CDR3 sequence is 16 residues long. Trimming cost V 6 bases and J 0 bases, with 15 bases left between them.